These 21 T cell receptor beta chains were all obtained from the same sample, sequenced in a study of blood T cell repertoires in COVID-19 (dated by TCRdb to 2019 to 2021). The library was made by the immunoSEQ multiplex PCR assay. The source is immuneACCESS, and TCRdb retained only in-frame sequences with V and J called. Part of the clones is not carried over; for the studies checked, unresolved V genes explain less than half of this, and the remainder is unexplained. The sample data list tens of thousands of clones, and approximately 89% of these were observed just once. The ten top clones hold 5.5% to 7.5% of the sample. Material for sequencing was peripheral blood. The source is a woman older than 75 with acute or convalescent COVID-19.

The chain is built from TRBV14 and TRBJ2-7; a weak D match, TRBD1 (6 bases). Germline loops: CDR1 SGHDN, CDR2 FVKESK. Between the trimmed V and J ends, which lost 2 bases and 1 base, there was a span of 9 bases. The CDR3 loop spans 14 amino acids. The CDR3 bases are TGTGCCAGCAGCCAAACGACAGGATCCTACGAGCAGTACTTC. It specifies CASSQTTGSYEQYF.

The J gene is TRBJ1-1, the V gene TRBV5-1; a possible D gene is TRBD1 (6 bases). The CDR3 has 14 residues. V was pared by 4 bases and J by 7 bases, with 17 bases between. Germline V gene sequence: CDR1 SGHRS, CDR2 YFSETQ. CDR3 sequence: CASSPRSSGVEAFF. Here the CDR3 DNA reads TGCGCCAGCAGCCCACGAAGTTCAGGGGTTGAAGCTTTCTTT.

The genes are TRBV6-5 and TRBJ2-1; TRBD2 matches at 11 bases. CDR1 is MNHEY and CDR2 is SVGAGI in the germline V gene. The CDR3 totals 15 residues. V was pared by 4 bases and J by 9 bases, with 8 bases of the junction left unmatched. CDR3 loop: CASSSTSGSRIEQFF. Written as DNA, the CDR3 is TGTGCCAGCAGTTCAACTAGCGGGAGTCGAATTGAGCAGTTCTTC.

The CDR3 here is CASSESTQAREDGELFF. In DNA, the CDR3 is TGCGCCAGCAGTGAGTCGACTCAGGCTAGGGAGGACGGGGAGCTGTTTTTT. J is TRBJ2-2 and V is TRBV10-1, with a tentative D call TRBD2 (6 bases). Trimming took off 0 bases at V and 7 bases at J, with 18 bases between the two ends. CDR3 length equals 17 residues. Germline CDR1 reads WNHNN; CDR2 reads SYGVQD (reference sequence).

The rearrangement links TRBV14 to TRBJ1-1, with 11 bases that match TRBD1. Per the germline V gene, CDR1 is SGHDN and CDR2 is FVKESK. J was trimmed by 4 bases and V by 1 base; bases with no gene match: 2. The CDR3 totals 15 residues. In DNA, the CDR3 is TGTGCCAGCAGCCAAGCCGGGACAGGGGGCACTGAAGCTTTCTTT. The encoded protein is CASSQAGTGGTEAFF.

The V call is TRBV6-5, the J call TRBJ2-1, with D possibly matching TRBD1 (6 bases). The length of the CDR3 is 14 residues. Germline lookup yields CDR1 MNHEY and CDR2 SVGAGI. The V end lost 6 bases, the J end lost 5 bases, and 14 bases lay between the germline ends. CDR3 in amino acids: CASSDRIGDNEQFF. The CDR3 DNA reads as TGTGCCAGCAGCGACAGGATCGGTGACAATGAGCAGTTCTTC.

The V and J genes are TRBV25-1 and TRBJ2-7, with TRBD1 identical over 7 bases. V was clipped by 4 bases and J by 0 bases; unmatched bases: 9. Looked up from germline, CDR1 is MGHDK and CDR2 is SYGVNS. This CDR3 has 16 residues. DNA for the CDR3: TGTGCCAGCAGTGGGACCGGGACAGAGAACTCCTACGAGCAGTACTTC. Its protein is CASSGTGTENSYEQYF.

The rearrangement uses TRBV2 and TRBJ2-7; no reliable D call. This CDR3 has 13 amino acids. Germline V gene data show CDR1 as SNHLY and CDR2 as FYNNEI. Trimming left V 3 bases short and J 1 base short, with 7 bases between. CDR3 amino acids: CASSEEWSYEQYF. CDR3 bases: TGTGCCAGCAGTGAGGAGTGGTCCTACGAGCAGTACTTC.

J is TRBJ1-2 and V is TRBV2; a possible D gene is TRBD1 (6 bases). Looked up from germline, CDR1 is SNHLY and CDR2 is FYNNEI. CDR3 size: 14 residues. V lost 3 bases and J 4 bases, leaving 12 bases between the germline ends. The chain's CDR3 is CASSDVGQSYGYTF. CDR3 DNA: TGTGCCAGCAGTGATGTCGGACAGAGCTATGGCTACACCTTC.

The rearrangement links TRBV24-1 to TRBJ2-1; 10 nucleotides agree with TRBD1. This CDR3 has 15 residues. The V and J ends lost 3 bases and 7 bases, in that order; junction bases with no gene match: 5. Germline lookup yields CDR1 KGHDR and CDR2 SFDVKD. In DNA, the CDR3 is TGTGCCACCAGTGATACGGGACAGGGGAAAAATGAGCAGTTCTTC. Residues: CATSDTGQGKNEQFF.

Of note for this clone: Different DNA sequences within this sample yield the same CDR3. This sequence joins TRBV6-5 and TRBJ1-2; 9 bases map to TRBD1. V lost 6 bases to trimming and J lost 3 bases; unmatched junction nucleotides: 5. Germline values: CDR1 MNHEY, CDR2 SVGAGI. The CDR3 is 14 amino acids. CDR3 nucleotide sequence: TGTGCCAGCAGCCGGACAGGGGTGGACTATGGCTACACCTTC. Protein product: CASSRTGVDYGYTF.

This chain connects TRBV21-1 to TRBJ2-3; the DNA was not used to check the table's D call, TRBD1. TRBV21-1 is annotated as a pseudogene. The length of the CDR3 is 16 residues. CDR3 amino acids: CASSKTGQGITDTQYF. The CDR3 nucleotides read TGTGCCAGCAGCAAAACCGGACAGGGGATCACAGATACGCAGTATTTT.

This sequence joins TRBV18 and TRBJ2-5; 9 bases line up with TRBD1. With 6 bases clipped from V and 2 bases from J, the junction kept 7 bases outside the gene matches. This CDR3 region has 15 residues. CDR1 and CDR2 from the germline V gene are KGHSH and LQKENI. The chain's CDR3 is CASSGRDRVQETQYF. CDR3 DNA sequence: TGTGCCAGCTCCGGCCGGGACAGGGTTCAAGAGACCCAGTACTTC.

This chain links TRBV19 with TRBJ2-1, with 12 bases that match TRBD2. J was trimmed by 15 bases and V by 0 bases; bases with no gene match: 6. This CDR3 spans 14 amino acids. Germline V gene sequence: CDR1 LNHDA, CDR2 SQIVND (reference sequence). CDR3 DNA: TGTGCCAGTAGTATAGATCTAGCGGGGGGGCGCCTGTTCTTC. It yields the protein CASSIDLAGGRLFF.

This chain links TRBV7-2 with TRBJ2-5; 8 bases match TRBD2. J was trimmed by 6 bases and V by 5 bases; bases with no gene match: 11. The CDR3 consists of 15 residues. The germline CDR1 and CDR2 sequences are SGHTA and FQGNSA. The CDR3 bases are TGTGCCAGCAGCCCCCCGACGGGGGGGCGGCAGACCCAGTACTTC. It encodes CASSPPTGGRQTQYF.

The chain recombines TRBV7-3 with TRBJ1-5, with D hard to call. V shed 5 bases and J shed 3 bases, with 14 bases lying between them. The CDR3 is 15 residues long. CDR1 is SGHTA, CDR2 FQGTGA, per germline. This CDR3 is CASSADAGVNQPQHF. The DNA for the CDR3 is TGTGCCAGCAGCGCAGATGCGGGAGTCAATCAGCCCCAGCATTTT.

CDR3 in amino acids: CSVGVLEAFF. The CDR3 bases are TGCAGCGTTGGAGTATTGGAAGCTTTCTTT. The chain uses TRBV29-1 and TRBJ1-1, with D unclear. V was shortened by 4 bases and J by 8 bases, with 8 bases between the two germline ends. The CDR3 is 10 residues long. Germline CDR1 is SQVTM and CDR2 is ANQGSEA.

The V call is TRBV18, the J call TRBJ2-7, with D unresolved. Germline-derived CDR1 and CDR2 are KGHSH and LQKENI. V gave up 2 bases and J gave up 7 bases, with 15 bases separating them. The CDR3 contains 14 residues. CDR3 sequence (DNA): TGTGCCAGCTCACCATGGGTCTCAAACGGGGAGCAGTACTTC. It is translated as CASSPWVSNGEQYF.

V and J are TRBV7-2 and TRBJ2-7; the match to TRBD2 covers 8 bases. V lost 3 bases and J lost 3; bases outside the gene matches: 7. This CDR3 has 15 residues. Germline-derived CDR1 and CDR2 are SGHTA and FQGNSA. CDR3: CASSFQAGEGYEQYF. For the CDR3, the DNA is TGTGCCAGCAGCTTTCAAGCGGGAGAAGGCTACGAGCAGTACTTC. Filled out from reference TRBV7-2 and TRBJ2-7, the complete variable domain reads GAGVSQSPSNKVTEKGKDVELRCDPISGHTALYWYRQSLGQGLEFLIYFQGNSAPDKSGLPSDRFSAERTGGSVSTLTIQRTQQEDSAVYLCASSFQAGEGYEQYFGPGTRLTVT.

This sequence joins TRBV7-3 and TRBJ2-3; 10 bases match TRBD1. The CDR3 length is 14 residues. CDR1 and CDR2 (germline): SGHTA, FQGTGA. J gave up 5 bases and V 10 bases, and 9 bases lay outside the gene matches. In DNA form, the CDR3 reads TGTGCCAAGCCCCGGGACAGGGGAATAGATACGCAGTATTTT. Amino acid sequence: CAKPRDRGIDTQYF.

Written as DNA, the CDR3 is TGTGCCTGGAGTTACGGGATGAACACTGAAGCTTTCTTT. It encodes CAWSYGMNTEAFF. The chain couples TRBV30 to TRBJ1-1; D gene uncertain. The germline V gene encodes CDR1 GTSNPN and CDR2 SVGIG (reference sequence). This CDR3 spans 13 amino acids. Trimming took off 2 bases at V and 0 bases at J, with 7 bases between the two ends.